The entry that follows covers one TCR beta chain sequence. This entry belongs to a study of blood T cell repertoires in COVID-19. The data were produced by immunoSEQ multiplex PCR, yet TCRdb's version contains in-frame clones alone and is incomplete. The sample records under 200,000 clones, approximately 90% being singletons. The CDR3 has 14 residues. CDR1 is SGHRS, CDR2 YFSETQ, per germline. Deletions cut 4 bases from V and 0 bases from J, with 7 bases between. This TCR was recovered from a woman aged 55-70 years who had recovered from COVID-19. The sequenced sample consisted of peripheral blood. The chain couples TRBV5-1 to TRBJ2-2; no clear D gene. The CDR3 loop is CASSPSSNTGELFF. DNA for the CDR3: TGCGCCAGCAGCCCTTCCTCGAACACCGGGGAGCTGTTTTTT.